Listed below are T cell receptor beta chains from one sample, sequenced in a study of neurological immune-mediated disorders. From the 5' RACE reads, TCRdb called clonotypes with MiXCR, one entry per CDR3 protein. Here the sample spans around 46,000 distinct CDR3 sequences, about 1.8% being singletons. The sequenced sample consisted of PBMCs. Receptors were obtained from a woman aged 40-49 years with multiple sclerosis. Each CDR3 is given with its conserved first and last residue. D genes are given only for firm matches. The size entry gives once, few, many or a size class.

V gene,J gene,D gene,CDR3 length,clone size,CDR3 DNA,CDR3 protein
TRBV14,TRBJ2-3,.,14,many,TGTGCCAGCAGCCTCGTCTCCCCCACAGATACGCAGTATTTT,CASSLVSPTDTQYF
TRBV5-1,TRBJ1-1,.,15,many,TGCGCCAGCAGCTTGGAAGGGATTGGGATCACTGAAGCTTTCTTT,CASSLEGIGITEAFF
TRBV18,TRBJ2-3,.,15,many,TGTGCCAGCTCACTGGAAAGTGTGGGGGCAGATACGCAGTATTTT,CASSLESVGADTQYF
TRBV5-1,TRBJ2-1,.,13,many,TGCGCCAGCAGCACAGACATACACAATGAGCAGTTCTTC,CASSTDIHNEQFF
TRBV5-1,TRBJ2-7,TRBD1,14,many,TGCGCCAGCAGCTTGGGGGACAGGAGCTACGAGCAGTACTTC,CASSLGDRSYEQYF
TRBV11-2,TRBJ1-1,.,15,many,TGTGCCAGCAGCTCCCCTGCCGGGGGTAACACTGAAGCTTTCTTT,CASSSPAGGNTEAFF
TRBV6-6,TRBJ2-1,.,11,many,TGTGCCAGCAGGCGCAAGAATGAGCAGTTCTTC,CASRRKNEQFF
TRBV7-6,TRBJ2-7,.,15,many,TGTGCCAGCAGCTTAGGAAGGGCAGGACCCTACGAGCAGTACTTC,CASSLGRAGPYEQYF
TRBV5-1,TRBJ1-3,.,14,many,TGCGCCAGCAGCTTGGACCAGGCACGAAACACCATATATTTT,CASSLDQARNTIYF
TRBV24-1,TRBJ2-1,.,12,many,TGTGCCACCAGTGAGTCAGGGAATGAGCAGTTCTTC,CATSESGNEQFF